This TCR beta chain was sequenced during a study of T cell responses to AZD1222 COVID-19 vaccine. Findings of the study overall: AZD1222 recipients seropositive at baseline numbered only 6 or 7. Mapped onto spike, vaccine-associated CD4 TCRs spanned it and were dominant at 160-218 and 743-854.

This CDR3 spans 17 amino acids. Germline V gene data show CDR1 as MNHNS and CDR2 as SASEGT. The J segment lost 8 bases and the V segment lost 1 base, leaving 6 bases of the junction unmatched. As concerns this clone: Its antigen remains unidentified.

Pooling covered second doses at about 4 or about 12 weeks. Sequencing was performed with immunoSEQ multiplex PCR; in TCRdb, only in-frame clones are kept and a portion is missing. The sample has more than 50,000 clones; about 87% are singletons. The chain joins TRBV6-1 to TRBJ2-4, with TRBD2 identical over 15 bases. Here the sequenced sample was peripheral blood, taken 28 days after the second AZD1222 dose. This TCR was recovered from an adult who received the AZD1222 COVID-19 vaccine. The CDR3 region is CASSEGTSGRDSDIQYF. The CDR3 nucleotides are TGTGCCAGCAGTGAAGGGACTAGCGGGAGGGATAGTGACATTCAGTACTTC.